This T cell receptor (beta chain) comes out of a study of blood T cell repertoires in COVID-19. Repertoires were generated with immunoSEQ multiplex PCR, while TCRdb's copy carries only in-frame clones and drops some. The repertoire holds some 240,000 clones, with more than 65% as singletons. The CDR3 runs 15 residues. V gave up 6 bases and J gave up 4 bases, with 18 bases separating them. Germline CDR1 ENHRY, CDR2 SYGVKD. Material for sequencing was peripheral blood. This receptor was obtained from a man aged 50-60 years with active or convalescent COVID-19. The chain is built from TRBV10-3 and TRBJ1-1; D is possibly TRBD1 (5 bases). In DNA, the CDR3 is TGTGCCATCAGGCCGGTGACAGTCGATGGCACTGAAGCTTTCTTT. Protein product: CAIRPVTVDGTEAFF.